Described below is a single T cell receptor beta chain sequence and its context. As yet, its antigen is unknown. Germline V gene sequence: CDR1 SGHRS, CDR2 YFSETQ. The CDR3 is made up of 13 amino acids. Germline trimming cut 4 bases from V and 8 bases from J; bases unmatched to any gene: 8. Primers for the PCR totalled 60 Vbeta and 13 Jbeta. Clones were read by immunoSEQ multiplex PCR, and TCRdb kept only the in-frame ones, dropping some. The profile shows about 150,000 clones, under 85% of them singletons. This entry is derived from a study of cytomegalovirus exposure and HLA in healthy donors. The study's findings and limits: Further analysis, carried out later, found HLA-associated TCR beta chains more clonally expanded than equally common other chains. Researchers reportedly found TCR beta sequences accurately predicted most subjects' HLA-A and HLA-B alleles.

This chain links TRBV5-1 with TRBJ1-2; 7 positions agree with TRBD1. The sequenced sample was PBMCs. The receptor comes from a man younger than 35 in good health and CMV-seronegative. In DNA form, the CDR3 reads TGCGCCAGCAGCCCGGACAGGCGGGGAGGCTACACCTTC. This gives the protein CASSPDRRGGYTF.